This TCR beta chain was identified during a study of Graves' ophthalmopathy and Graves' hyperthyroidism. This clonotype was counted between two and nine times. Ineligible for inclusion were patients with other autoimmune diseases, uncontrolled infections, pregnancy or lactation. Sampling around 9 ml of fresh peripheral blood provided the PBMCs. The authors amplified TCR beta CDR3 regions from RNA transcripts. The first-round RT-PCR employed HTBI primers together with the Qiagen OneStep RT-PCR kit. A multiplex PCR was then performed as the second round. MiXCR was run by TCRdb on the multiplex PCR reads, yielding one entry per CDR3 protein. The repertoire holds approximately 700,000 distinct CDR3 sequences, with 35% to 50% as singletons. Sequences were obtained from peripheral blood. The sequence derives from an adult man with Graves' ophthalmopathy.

For the CDR3, the DNA is TGTGCCAGCAGCACCACAGGGGAACGGGGAGCTTTCTTT. Its protein product is CASSTTGERGAFF. The rearrangement uses TRBV13 and TRBJ1-1; 7 bases agree with TRBD1. CDR3 length: 13 amino acids. Germline trimming cut 5 bases from V and 10 bases from J; bases unmatched to any gene: 10. Germline V gene lookup returns CDR1 PRHDT and CDR2 FYEKMQ (reference sequence).